This T cell receptor (beta chain) is from a study of tumor and adjacent non-tumor tissue in lung cancer. No cell sorting was done before RNA was extracted from the tissue. The normal lung tissue was taken more than 3 cm from the tumor edge. Three rounds of nested PCR, following a modified ARM-PCR protocol, produced the TCRbeta library. TCRdb reanalysed the multiplex PCR reads using MiXCR and keeps one entry per CDR3 protein. The table records some 100,000 distinct CDR3 sequences, roughly 78% of them present only once. The sequence derives from a man between 60 and 75 years old with small cell lung cancer. Sequenced sample: distant non-tumor lung tissue.

This chain's CDR3 is CASSEDHGMPAWELFF. CDR3 in DNA: TGTGCCAGCAGTGAAGACCATGGCATGCCGGCCTGGGAGTTATTTTTT. This sequence joins TRBV6-1 and TRBJ2-2, with D maybe TRBD2 (5 bases). V was pared by 1 base and J by 17 bases, with 26 bases between. The CDR3 spans 16 residues. CDR1 and CDR2 (germline): MNHNS, SASEGT.